What follows are 21 T cell receptor beta chains derived from one specimen sequenced in a study of blood T cell repertoires in COVID-19. Libraries were prepared by immunoSEQ multiplex PCR; TCRdb keeps only in-frame clonotypes and omits some of them. This table holds about 200,000 clones, 80% to 90% found once. Sequenced sample: peripheral blood. The receptors here all came from a woman aged 50 to 60 with acute or convalescent COVID-19.

The chain carries TRBV2 and TRBJ1-6, with 8 bases aligning to TRBD1. The CDR3 is 13 amino acids. Germline loops: CDR1 SNHLY, CDR2 FYNNEI. J gave up 14 bases and V 6 bases, and 9 bases lay outside the gene matches. Here the CDR3 reads CASSETGVWALHF. For the CDR3, the DNA is TGTGCCAGCAGCGAGACAGGGGTATGGGCCCTCCACTTT.

V and J are TRBV24-1 and TRBJ1-1; D gene uncertain. Trimming left V 6 bases short and J 0 bases short, with 10 bases between. The CDR3 length is 14 residues. Looked up from germline, CDR1 is KGHDR and CDR2 is SFDVKD. CDR3 region: CATSSSVVNTEAFF. CDR3 sequence (DNA): TGTGCCACCAGTTCATCCGTAGTGAACACTGAAGCTTTCTTT.

The J gene is TRBJ1-4, the V gene TRBV15; perhaps TRBD1 as D (5 bases). The length of the CDR3 is 16 residues. Germline V gene data show CDR1 as LNHNV and CDR2 as YYDKDF (reference sequence). V was trimmed by 0 bases and J by 5 bases, leaving 13 bases between them. The CDR3 bases are TGTGCCACCAGCAGAGATGGCCAGGGATGGAATGAAAAACTGTTTTTT. Encoded protein: CATSRDGQGWNEKLFF. Combining the CDR3 with reference TRBV15 and TRBJ1-4 gives the whole variable domain DAMVIQNPRYQVTQFGKPVTLSCSQTLNHNVMYWYQQKSSQAPKLLFHYYDKDFNNEADTPDNFQSRRPNTSFCFLDIRSPGLGDTAMYLCATSRDGQGWNEKLFFGSGTQLSVL.

In this sample, this clone turned up a few times. The genes are TRBV27 and TRBJ1-1; TRBD1 aligns across 9 bases. After removal of 7 bases from V and 2 bases from J, the junction contained 5 bases not matched to a gene. This CDR3 contains 14 residues. The germline gives CDR1 MNHEY, CDR2 SMNVEV (reference sequence). CDR3 DNA sequence: TGTGCCAGCAATACGGACAGGGGCAACACTGAAGCTTTCTTT. Translating gives CASNTDRGNTEAFF.

V is TRBV19 and J is TRBJ2-2; D is unresolved. This CDR3 has 14 amino acids. Trimming shortened V by 6 bases and J by 1 base, and 9 bases separated the two germline ends. Germline CDR1 is LNHDA and CDR2 is SQIVND (reference sequence). The DNA for the CDR3 is TGTGCCAGTAGGTTTGACAAGAACACCGGGGAGCTGTTTTTT. It encodes CASRFDKNTGELFF.

The rearrangement links TRBV11-2 to TRBJ2-3, with a possible D match to TRBD1 (5 bases). Germline V lookup: CDR1 SGHAT, CDR2 FQNNGV. Trimming removed 2 bases from V and 1 base from J, with 13 bases in between. The length of the CDR3 is 16 residues. The CDR3 nucleotides read TGTGCCAGCAGCTTACTTCCAGGGATGGGCACAGATACGCAGTATTTT. Its translation: CASSLLPGMGTDTQYF.

The V gene is TRBV18, the J gene TRBJ2-3; 8 bases map to TRBD2. J lost 0 bases, V lost 3 bases, and 8 bases had no gene match. CDR3 length: 17 amino acids. CDR1 is KGHSH and CDR2 is LQKENI in the germline V gene. CDR3 DNA: TGTGCCAGCTCACCCCTGGGGCTAGCGGGCAGCACAGATACGCAGTATTTT. The encoded protein is CASSPLGLAGSTDTQYF.

The chain uses TRBV9 and TRBJ2-7, with 11 nucleotides matching TRBD1. Germline V gene data show CDR1 as SGDLS and CDR2 as YYNGEE. V shed 4 bases, J shed 5 bases, and the junction held 5 bases outside the gene matches. This CDR3 spans 14 amino acids. CDR3 sequence: CASSFRTGGDEQYF. Written as DNA, the CDR3 is TGTGCCAGCAGCTTCCGGACAGGGGGCGACGAGCAGTACTTC. The whole variable domain, remainder taken from reference TRBV9 and TRBJ2-7, is DSGVTQTPKHLITATGQRVTLRCSPRSGDLSVYWYQQSLDQGLQFLIQYYNGEERAKGNILERFSAQQFPDLHSELNLSSLELGDSALYFCASSFRTGGDEQYFGPGTRLTVT.

The J gene is TRBJ2-7, the V gene TRBV19, with D perhaps matching TRBD2 (6 bases). This CDR3 region has 16 residues. The germline V and J ends were trimmed by 6 bases and 5 bases, with 23 bases remaining between them. CDR1 is LNHDA, CDR2 SQIVND, per germline (reference sequence). The CDR3: CASSALRGREVNEQYF. The CDR3, as DNA: TGTGCCAGTAGCGCCCTTCGGGGCAGGGAGGTCAACGAGCAGTACTTC.

The table lists this clone with a few counts. The chain combines TRBV5-1 with TRBJ2-5; 13 bases map to TRBD2. J lost 2 bases, V lost 2 bases, and 3 bases had no gene match. The germline V gene encodes CDR1 SGHRS and CDR2 YFSETQ. The CDR3 has 16 residues. Written as DNA, the CDR3 is TGCGCCAGCAGCTTAGGACTAGCGGGAGTTCAAGAGACCCAGTACTTC. Its translation: CASSLGLAGVQETQYF.

The chain employs TRBV19 and TRBJ2-2, with TRBD1 as a possible D gene (7 bases). Germline values: CDR1 LNHDA, CDR2 SQIVND (reference sequence). V dropped 6 bases and J dropped 0 bases, with 14 bases sitting between them. The CDR3 length is 16 residues. As DNA, the CDR3 is TGTGCCAGTAGCCCGCGGGGACAGCCGAACACCGGGGAGCTGTTTTTT. Translating it yields CASSPRGQPNTGELFF. Combining the CDR3 with reference TRBV19 and TRBJ2-2 gives the whole variable domain DGGITQSPKYLFRKEGQNVTLSCEQNLNHDAMYWYRQDPGQGLRLIYYSQIVNDFQKGDIAEGYSVSREKKESFPLTVTSAQKNPTAFYLCASSPRGQPNTGELFFGEGSRLTVL.

The rearrangement links TRBV6-5 to TRBJ1-1, with a possible D match to TRBD1 (6 bases). Germline V lookup: CDR1 MNHEY, CDR2 SVGAGI. This CDR3 comprises 15 residues. V lost 2 bases and J 5 bases, leaving 15 bases between the germline ends. The CDR3 DNA sequence: TGTGCCAGCAGTTACCCCGGGGGGGCGGGAACTGAAGCTTTCTTT. It encodes CASSYPGGAGTEAFF.

Here the CDR3 reads CASSLGPDTQYF. The DNA of the CDR3 is TGTGCCAGCAGCTTGGGCCCAGATACGCAGTATTTT. The rearrangement joins TRBV11-3 to TRBJ2-3; unclear D gene. The CDR3 loop spans 12 amino acids. Between the trimmed V and J ends, which lost 3 bases and 4 bases, there was a span of 5 bases. The germline gives CDR1 SGHNT, CDR2 YENEEA.

The V call is TRBV5-1, the J call TRBJ2-7, with 7 bases matching TRBD1. From germline, CDR1 is SGHRS and CDR2 YFSETQ. The trim removed 2 bases at V and 0 bases at J, leaving 8 bases unmatched. The CDR3 runs to 16 residues. CDR3 DNA: TGCGCCAGCAGCTTAACCGGGACAGCCCTCTCCTACGAGCAGTACTTC. This sequence encodes CASSLTGTALSYEQYF.

The genes are TRBV18 and TRBJ2-7; 8 nucleotides line up with TRBD1. The CDR3 is made up of 14 amino acids. With V trimmed by 4 bases and J by 9 bases, 11 bases remained unmatched. Germline CDR1 reads KGHSH; CDR2 reads LQKENI. The CDR3 reads CASSLSDDRGRQYF. The CDR3 region has the DNA TGTGCCAGCTCACTCTCCGATGACAGGGGACGGCAGTACTTC.

Notes on this clone: This specimen includes other DNA sequences encoding the same CDR3. The J gene is TRBJ2-7, the V gene TRBV28; D perhaps matches TRBD1 (6 bases). V lost 3 bases and J lost 0, with 6 bases in between. Germline V gene sequence: CDR1 MDHEN, CDR2 SYDVKM. The CDR3 is made up of 13 amino acids. The CDR3 DNA follows: TGTGCCAGCAGTTTGGGGGCCTCCTACGAGCAGTACTTC. Amino acids: CASSLGASYEQYF.

The chain couples TRBV5-5 to TRBJ1-5; weak D call: TRBD1 (5 bases). The V end lost 0 bases, the J end lost 2 bases, and 9 bases lay between the germline ends. Looked up from germline, CDR1 is SGHKS and CDR2 is YYEKEE (reference sequence). The CDR3 is 15 residues long. The CDR3 reads CASSLAGNGNQPQHF. The CDR3 nucleotides read TGTGCCAGCAGCTTGGCAGGGAATGGCAATCAGCCCCAGCATTTT.

This clone has more than one count but fewer than ten. Other DNA variants within this sample encode the same CDR3. The chain links TRBV24-1 to TRBJ2-1; D is possibly TRBD2 (5 bases). The V and J ends lost 8 bases and 9 bases respectively, with 13 bases between them. Germline CDR1 is KGHDR and CDR2 is SFDVKD. The CDR3 has 12 residues. CDR3 loop: CATTGLSSEQFF. DNA for the CDR3: TGTGCCACCACAGGACTGAGCTCTGAGCAGTTCTTC.

This chain connects TRBV3-1 (or the pseudogene TRBV3-2) to TRBJ1-1; D is unclear. The germline gives CDR1 LGHDT, CDR2 YNNKEL (reference sequence). V shed 1 base and J shed 4 bases, with 10 bases lying between them. CDR3 size: 14 residues. The DNA for the CDR3 is TGTGCCAGCAGCCAAGGAGGTGGGAGCACTGAAGCTTTCTTT. Translation: CASSQGGGSTEAFF.

This clone was seen a single time. The chain links TRBV6-5 to TRBJ2-7, with a tentative D call TRBD1 (5 bases). V was shortened by 0 bases and J by 5 bases, with 14 bases between the two germline ends. The CDR3 is 15 residues long. Germline CDR1 MNHEY, CDR2 SVGAGI. CDR3 sequence: CASSYSDRTSDEQYF. CDR3 sequence (DNA): TGTGCCAGCAGTTACTCTGATAGGACATCTGACGAGCAGTACTTC.

This clone was observed once. The genes are TRBV28 and TRBJ1-2; possible D gene TRBD1, 6 bases. With 6 bases removed from V and 4 bases from J, the gap between germline ends came to 18 bases. Germline V gene data show CDR1 as MDHEN and CDR2 as SYDVKM. The CDR3 covers 15 residues. Here the CDR3 reads CASSLLPGASYGYTF. CDR3 DNA sequence: TGTGCCAGCAGCCTCCTTCCAGGGGCCTCCTATGGCTACACCTTC.